One and the same sample provided the 17 T cell receptor beta chains below, sequenced in a study of blood T cell repertoires in COVID-19 (dated by TCRdb to about 2020). The library was prepared using the immunoSEQ multiplex PCR assay. In TCRdb, the immuneACCESS table is reduced to in-frame sequences with V and J assigned. These tables do not hold every clone; where another copy was compared, an unresolved V gene accounts for under half, and the others remain unexplained. The sample yields some 150,000 clones; roughly 89% were counted once. 3% to 4.5% of the sample comes from the top ten. Sequencing used peripheral blood. These receptors were obtained from a woman aged 55-70 years who had recovered from COVID-19.

The rearrangement links TRBV2 to TRBJ1-6; D gene unclear. The CDR3 loop spans 15 amino acids. From germline, CDR1 is SNHLY and CDR2 FYNNEI. V lost 6 bases, J lost 0 bases, and 9 bases lay in between. The CDR3 is CASSPASSYNSPLHF. As DNA, the CDR3 is TGTGCCAGCAGCCCCGCGAGCTCCTATAATTCACCCCTCCACTTT.

J is TRBJ2-7 and V is TRBV3-1 (or the pseudogene TRBV3-2); 7 bases line up with TRBD1. Per germline, CDR1 LGHDT and CDR2 YNNKEL (reference sequence). CDR3 length: 14 residues. V trimming: 5 bases; J trimming: 2 bases; junction bases outside the gene matches: 6. The CDR3 region is CASSFRDRAYEQYF. The CDR3 DNA is TGTGCCAGCAGCTTCCGGGACAGAGCCTACGAGCAGTACTTC.

V usage is TRBV7-2 and J usage is TRBJ2-1; a weak D match, TRBD2 (6 bases). V gave up 4 bases and J gave up 0 bases, with 10 bases separating them. Germline assignment: CDR1 SGHTA and CDR2 FQGNSA. The CDR3 spans 15 residues. This CDR3 is CASSWGTGSYNEQFF. In DNA form, the CDR3 reads TGTGCCAGCAGCTGGGGGACTGGCTCCTACAATGAGCAGTTCTTC.

V usage is TRBV29-1 and J usage is TRBJ1-1; D may be TRBD1 (6 bases). With 2 bases removed from V and 0 bases from J, the gap between germline ends came to 19 bases. Looked up from germline, CDR1 is SQVTM and CDR2 is ANQGSEA. This CDR3 contains 17 residues. CDR3 protein: CSVERQGTSYMNTEAFF. The DNA for the CDR3 is TGCAGCGTTGAACGGCAGGGGACCTCCTACATGAACACTGAAGCTTTCTTT.

The table lists this clone with a few counts. The chain uses TRBV13 and TRBJ1-5; the D is unclear. V lost 6 bases and J lost 1, with 16 bases in between. There are 16 residues in the CDR3. Germline CDR1 reads PRHDT; CDR2 reads FYEKMQ (reference sequence). The chain's CDR3 is CASSPVGTRSNQPQHF. The CDR3, as DNA: TGTGCCAGCAGTCCTGTTGGTACTCGGAGCAATCAGCCCCAGCATTTT.

This rearrangement joins TRBV7-3 to TRBJ2-1; D may be TRBD2 (5 bases). Trimming left V 1 base short and J 4 bases short, with 14 bases between. Germline V CDR1 and CDR2: SGHTA, FQGTGA. The CDR3 runs 16 residues. The CDR3 reads CASSLNEGFGYNEQFF. As DNA, the CDR3 is TGTGCCAGCAGCTTAAATGAGGGATTCGGGTACAATGAGCAGTTCTTC.

The chain couples TRBV7-9 to TRBJ2-5; D perhaps matches TRBD1 (6 bases). This CDR3 has 16 amino acids. Trimming stripped 5 bases from V and 4 bases from J, with 20 bases between. Germline assignment: CDR1 SEHNR and CDR2 FQNEAQ (reference sequence). CDR3 loop: CASSQQGVGAGETQYF. DNA for the CDR3: TGTGCCAGCAGCCAACAGGGAGTAGGGGCTGGAGAGACCCAGTACTTC.

The genes are TRBV4-3 and TRBJ1-3, with 7 bases identical to TRBD1. Germline CDR1 reads LGHNA; CDR2 reads YSLEER. This CDR3 region has 17 residues. With V trimmed by 4 bases and J by 0 bases, 9 bases remained unmatched. The CDR3 DNA sequence: TGCGCCAGCAGCCCCGCGTCGGGACAGCACTCTGGAAACACCATATATTTT. Residues: CASSPASGQHSGNTIYF.

The chain couples TRBV6-5 to TRBJ1-5; 7 bases match TRBD1. J was trimmed by 4 bases and V by 5 bases; bases with no gene match: 5. CDR1 is MNHEY, CDR2 SVGAGI, per germline. The CDR3 has 14 residues. The chain's CDR3 is CASSTQGVNQPQHF. For the CDR3, the DNA is TGTGCCAGCAGTACTCAGGGGGTGAATCAGCCCCAGCATTTT.

V and J are TRBV14 and TRBJ2-7; TRBD1 is a possible D gene (6 bases). The CDR3 length is 15 residues. V was shortened by 2 bases and J by 2 bases, with 13 bases between the two germline ends. From germline, CDR1 is SGHDN and CDR2 FVKESK. The CDR3 sequence: CASSQPARDTYEQYF. The CDR3 nucleotides read TGTGCCAGCAGCCAACCTGCCAGGGACACCTACGAGCAGTACTTC.

This chain links TRBV4-3 with TRBJ1-4, with D perhaps TRBD1 (5 bases). CDR1 is LGHNA and CDR2 is YSLEER in the germline V gene. The length of the CDR3 is 13 residues. V lost 0 bases and J lost 10, with 9 bases in between. The CDR3 nucleotides are TGCGCCAGCAGCCAAGAGGCCAGGGCAAAACTGTTTTTT. Translation: CASSQEARAKLFF.

The chain carries TRBV9 and TRBJ1-6; D is undetermined. The V gene's germline CDR1 is SGDLS and CDR2 YYNGEE. The CDR3 runs to 16 residues. Trimming left V 0 bases short and J 4 bases short, with 11 bases between. The DNA for the CDR3 is TGTGCCAGCAGCGTAGATTCCAACGAGTATAATTCACCCCTCCACTTT. Amino acid sequence: CASSVDSNEYNSPLHF.

The chain uses TRBV3-1 (or the pseudogene TRBV3-2) and TRBJ2-5, with D possibly TRBD1 on 5 matching bases. V was cut by 4 bases and J by 14 bases, with 23 bases left in between. Per the germline V gene, CDR1 is LGHDT and CDR2 is YNNKEL (reference sequence). The CDR3 sequence is 14 residues long. Written as DNA, the CDR3 is TGTGCCAGCAGCCGCTACTCGGACAAATATTTCCTATACTTC. It is translated as CASSRYSDKYFLYF.

This chain connects TRBV2 to TRBJ2-2; 9 bases align to TRBD1. Looked up from germline, CDR1 is SNHLY and CDR2 is FYNNEI. This CDR3 region has 13 residues. V lost 9 bases, J lost 6 bases, and 5 bases stayed unmatched. The CDR3 DNA is TGTGCCAGTGCCGGGACAGGGCCCGGGGAGCTGTTTTTT. Translating gives CASAGTGPGELFF. The variable domain in full, with the rest retrieved from reference TRBV2 and TRBJ2-2, is EPEVTQTPSHQVTQMGQEVILRCVPISNHLYFYWYRQILGQKVEFLVSFYNNEISEKSEIFDDQFSVERPDGSNFTLKIRSTKLEDSAMYFCASAGTGPGELFFGEGSRLTVL.

This clone turned up a few times. The V call is TRBV5-4, the J call TRBJ2-2; 9 bases align to TRBD2. The CDR3 totals 17 residues. Germline V lookup: CDR1 SGHNT, CDR2 YYREEE (reference sequence). With 2 bases clipped from V and 6 bases from J, the junction kept 11 bases outside the gene matches. The CDR3 loop reads CASSFGFGGGEAGELFF. For the CDR3, the DNA is TGTGCCAGCAGCTTCGGTTTTGGCGGGGGGGAGGCCGGGGAGCTGTTTTTT.

V usage is TRBV12-3 or TRBV12-4 and J usage is TRBJ1-1; D is uncertain. This CDR3 has 12 amino acids. The V and J ends lost 8 bases and 1 base respectively, with 8 bases between them. The CDR3 DNA reads as TGTGCCAGCGGTAGATGGAACACTGAAGCTTTCTTT. Amino acid sequence: CASGRWNTEAFF.

This CDR3 is CATSDLVKYNEQFF. CDR3 nucleotide sequence: TGTGCCACCAGTGATTTGGTCAAATACAATGAGCAGTTCTTC. The J gene is TRBJ2-1, the V gene TRBV24-1; D gene unclear. This CDR3 has 14 residues. Per germline, CDR1 KGHDR and CDR2 SFDVKD. V lost 0 bases to trimming and J lost 4 bases, with 6 bases between them.